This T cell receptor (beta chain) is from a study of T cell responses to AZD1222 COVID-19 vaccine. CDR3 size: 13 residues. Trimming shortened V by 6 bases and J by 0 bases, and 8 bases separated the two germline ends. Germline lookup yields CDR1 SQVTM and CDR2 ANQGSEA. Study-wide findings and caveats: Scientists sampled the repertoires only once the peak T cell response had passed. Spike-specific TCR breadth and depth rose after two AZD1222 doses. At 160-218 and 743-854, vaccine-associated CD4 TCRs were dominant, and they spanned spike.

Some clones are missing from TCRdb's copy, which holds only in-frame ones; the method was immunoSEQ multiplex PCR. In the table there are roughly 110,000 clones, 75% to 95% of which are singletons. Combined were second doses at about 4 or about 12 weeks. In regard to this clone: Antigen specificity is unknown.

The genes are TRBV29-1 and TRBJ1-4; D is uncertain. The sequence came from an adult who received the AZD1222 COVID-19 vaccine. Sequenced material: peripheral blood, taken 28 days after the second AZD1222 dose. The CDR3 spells CSVPTATNEKLFF. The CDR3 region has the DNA TGCAGCGTCCCCACAGCAACTAATGAAAAACTGTTTTTT.